One sample yielded the 16 T cell receptor beta chains listed below, sequenced in a study of blood T cell repertoires in COVID-19. The table came from immunoSEQ multiplex PCR; TCRdb's copy has only in-frame clones and leaves some out. Altogether approximately 400,000 clones are present, over 80% being singletons, with the ten largest covering approximately 5.4%. Sequencing used PBMCs or T cells enriched from blood (not recorded which). These receptor sequences come from a woman between 50 and 59 years old who had recovered from COVID-19.

A remark on this clone: Other nucleotide sequences in the sample specify the same CDR3. The chain couples TRBV18 to TRBJ1-5; 10 nucleotides line up with TRBD1. The CDR3 totals 14 residues. In germline, CDR1 is KGHSH, CDR2 LQKENI. V trimming: 4 bases; J trimming: 5 bases; junction bases outside the gene matches: 2. CDR3 DNA sequence: TGTGCCAGCTCACTAGGGACAGGGGATCAGCCCCAGCATTTT. Translation gives CASSLGTGDQPQHF. Drawing the rest from reference TRBV18 and TRBJ1-5, the complete variable domain is NAGVMQNPRHLVRRRGQEARLRCSPMKGHSHVYWYRQLPEEGLKFMVYLQKENIIDESGMPKERFSAEFPKEGPSILRIQQVVRGDSAAYFCASSLGTGDQPQHFGDGTRLSIL.

The chain recombines TRBV18 with TRBJ1-2; 8 bases are a match to TRBD1. There are 14 residues in the CDR3. Germline V gene sequence: CDR1 KGHSH, CDR2 LQKENI. The junction had 8 bases not matched to a gene; V was cut back by 3 bases and J by 8 bases. The CDR3 here is CASSPRDRLLGYTF. The CDR3, as DNA: TGTGCCAGCTCACCTAGGGACAGGCTATTGGGCTACACCTTC.

This chain uses TRBV6-6 with TRBJ2-5, with 13 bases identical to TRBD2. V trimming: 7 bases; J trimming: 5 bases; junction bases outside the gene matches: 13. The CDR3 has 17 residues. Germline V gene data show CDR1 as MNHNY and CDR2 as SVGAGI (reference sequence). CDR3 bases: TGTGCCAGCAATCGGGCAACTAGCGGGGGGGTTTACGAGACCCAGTACTTC. Its protein product is CASNRATSGGVYETQYF.

This clone was counted a single time. The gene calls are TRBV6-2 or TRBV6-3 and TRBJ2-5; TRBD2 matches 14 bases. Germline trimming cut 5 bases from V and 4 bases from J; bases unmatched to any gene: 12. This CDR3 comprises 18 residues. Per the germline V gene, CDR1 is MNHEY and CDR2 is SVGEGT. CDR3 nucleotides: TGTGCCAGCAGTCTCGCCGGACAAGGACTAGCGGGGGGAGAGACCCAGTACTTC. This codes for CASSLAGQGLAGGETQYF.

The rearrangement joins TRBV7-9 to TRBJ2-5; a possible D gene is TRBD1 (6 bases). Trimming removed 5 bases from V and 9 bases from J, with 19 bases in between. The CDR3 has 14 residues. CDR1 is SEHNR, CDR2 FQNEAQ, per germline (reference sequence). CDR3 in amino acids: CASSPGQSIVAQYF. The CDR3 coding sequence is TGTGCCAGCAGCCCGGGACAATCTATAGTGGCCCAGTACTTC.

This clone was detected a few times. V gene TRBV6-5 combines with J gene TRBJ1-5; possible D gene TRBD1, 5 bases. V shed 4 bases and J shed 3 bases, with 13 bases lying between them. In germline, CDR1 is MNHEY, CDR2 SVGAGI. The CDR3 totals 15 residues. This CDR3 reads CASSSAVGANQPQHF. The CDR3 coding sequence is TGTGCCAGCAGTTCCGCCGTAGGGGCCAATCAGCCCCAGCATTTT.

The chain recombines TRBV11-3 with TRBJ2-1; 7 positions match TRBD1. Germline V lookup: CDR1 SGHNT, CDR2 YENEEA. The CDR3 extends over 19 amino acids. The V gene end was trimmed by 6 bases and the J gene end by 0 bases; junction bases not matched to a gene: 17. This chain's CDR3 is CASRKQHLYRGYSYNEQFF. The CDR3 region has the DNA TGTGCCAGCAGAAAACAACACTTATACAGGGGATACTCCTACAATGAGCAGTTCTTC.

This clone was recorded once. The V and J genes are TRBV7-9 and TRBJ2-3; 12 bases match TRBD1. J was trimmed by 4 bases and V by 5 bases; bases with no gene match: 13. This CDR3 has 18 amino acids. The germline V gene has CDR1 SEHNR and CDR2 FQNEAQ (reference sequence). CDR3 in amino acids: CASSPGTGGGINPDTQYF. The CDR3 coding sequence is TGTGCCAGCAGCCCCGGGACAGGGGGCGGGATAAATCCAGATACGCAGTATTTT.

The V gene is TRBV11-3, the J gene TRBJ1-2, with no clear D. V shed 1 base and J shed 0 bases, with 9 bases lying between them. The germline CDR1 and CDR2 sequences are SGHNT and YENEEA. The length of the CDR3 is 15 residues. CDR3 sequence: CASSLGSGANYGYTF. DNA for the CDR3: TGTGCCAGCAGCTTAGGCTCCGGAGCTAACTATGGCTACACCTTC.

This clone was found a few times. The rearrangement links TRBV12-3 or TRBV12-4 to TRBJ2-1; TRBD1 matches 7 bases. Trimming cost V 6 bases and J 2 bases; bases outside gene matches: 1. This CDR3 is 13 amino acids long. CDR3 region: CASRDRTYNEQFF. The CDR3 bases are TGTGCCAGCAGGGACAGGACCTACAATGAGCAGTTCTTC.

This chain links TRBV5-1 with TRBJ1-2, with 7 bases fitting TRBD1. CDR1 and CDR2 from the germline V gene are SGHRS and YFSETQ. J was trimmed by 3 bases and V by 0 bases; bases with no gene match: 5. The CDR3 totals 15 residues. Here the CDR3 DNA reads TGCGCCAGCAGCTTGGGAAGACAGGGCGACTATGGCTACACCTTC. Its protein product is CASSLGRQGDYGYTF.

The chain recombines TRBV19 with TRBJ2-1; TRBD1 agrees at 10 bases. The junction had 13 bases not matched to a gene; V was cut back by 4 bases and J by 7 bases. Germline V gene lookup returns CDR1 LNHDA and CDR2 SQIVND (reference sequence). The CDR3 spans 17 residues. Written as DNA, the CDR3 is TGTGCCAGTAGTAATACCGGTGAGACAGGGGGCGTAAATGAGCAGTTCTTC. This sequence encodes CASSNTGETGGVNEQFF.

The rearrangement uses TRBV7-2 and TRBJ2-7; D might be TRBD2 (5 bases). The V and J ends lost 8 bases and 1 base respectively, with 12 bases between them. The CDR3 runs to 13 residues. Per germline, CDR1 SGHTA and CDR2 FQGNSA. The CDR3 protein is CASAGSGSYEQYF. DNA of the CDR3: TGTGCCAGCGCGGGCTCCGGGTCCTACGAGCAGTACTTC.

The genes are TRBV19 and TRBJ1-1, with D maybe TRBD1 (6 bases). The germline gives CDR1 LNHDA, CDR2 SQIVND (reference sequence). Trimming shortened V by 7 bases and J by 1 base, and 13 bases separated the two germline ends. The CDR3 totals 14 residues. The CDR3 DNA is TGTGCCAGTACCGGTAGGGGGACGAACACTGAAGCTTTCTTT. It encodes CASTGRGTNTEAFF.

J is TRBJ2-3 and V is TRBV19; 10 bases align to TRBD2. From germline, CDR1 is LNHDA and CDR2 SQIVND (reference sequence). The CDR3 contains 15 residues. V was pared by 9 bases and J by 5 bases, with 11 bases of the junction left unmatched. CDR3 in DNA: TGTGCCAGCAAACCCCTAGCGGGAGCTAAAGATACGCAGTATTTT. As protein: CASKPLAGAKDTQYF.

The V and J genes are TRBV6-5 and TRBJ1-2, with D maybe TRBD1 (6 bases). The ends were cut back, 3 bases at V and 3 bases at J, with 17 bases in the middle. Germline V gene lookup returns CDR1 MNHEY and CDR2 SVGAGI. The CDR3 runs 16 residues. DNA of the CDR3: TGTGCCAGCAGTTATGCGGGGGCTAGCGCGGACTATGGCTACACCTTC. Translation gives CASSYAGASADYGYTF.